This entry features one T cell receptor (beta chain) sequence. Its cognate antigen has yet to be identified. Base-call qualities are not available, and no considerably larger clone is one nucleotide away. This sample stems from a study of CD8+ T cells in alopecia areata (dated by TCRdb to 2017 to 2018). General notes on the study: Treated patients were enrolled in an open-label pilot trial of oral tofacitinib, 5 to 10 mg twice daily, for moderate-to-severe alopecia areata. Patients stayed on tofacitinib for 6 to 18 months and then had 6 months of follow-up off drug so that delayed response and recurrence could be assessed. The study used high-throughput TCRbeta sequencing to examine T cell clonal expansion in alopecia areata, in both the C3H/HeJ mouse model and human patients. Scalp tissue and sorted CD4+ and CD8+ peripheral blood T cells from patchy and totalis/universalis alopecia areata patients and from healthy controls were covered by human TCRbeta sequencing. Tofacitinib-treated patients had biopsies at baseline and at 4 and 24 weeks of treatment, with a later scalp biopsy in several patients. Clonality in the scalp was compared among normal scalp (n=4), patchy alopecia areata scalp (n=8), and alopecia totalis/universalis scalp (n=8). RNA was extracted with the PAXgene miRNA kit for fixed scalp, the miRNeasy kit for PBMCs, and the RNeasy kit for mouse skin. TCRbeta CDR3 regions were amplified by immunoSEQ multiplex PCR with 35 Vbeta forward and 13 Jbeta reverse primers.

V lost 3 bases and J lost 5 bases; the stretch between them is 17 bases long. The germline V gene supplies CDR1 SGDLS and CDR2 YYNGEE. Its CDR3 holds 15 amino acids, cysteine through phenylalanine. The entry retains the CDR3 DNA only, 45 bases that are in frame from base 1. What the authors observed across the whole study: Higher clonality and more expanded CD8+ clones were observed in lesional scalp than in normal scalp, particularly in alopecia totalis/universalis, a finding suggestive of antigenic drive. Compared with mice, TCR sequences shared between patients were less clear, possibly partly because of HLA diversity across the patient population. Unlike mouse skin, where gammadelta T cells dominate, normal human skin contains resident alphabeta T cells that get sequenced too, which complicates analysis of the scalp TCR repertoire.

The time point label for this specimen denotes: baseline before oral tofacitinib. Lesional scalp punch biopsies and peripheral blood were obtained from alopecia areata patients. PBMCs were isolated by density centrifugation and stained for CD3, CD4 and CD8, and CD4+ and CD8+ T cells were sorted on a FACSAria. The library came from the immunoSEQ multiplex PCR assay. RNA was extracted from all samples and reverse transcribed into cDNA as template for TCR sequencing. First-strand cDNA was synthesized using SuperScript III with a 2:1 mix of oligo-dT and random hexamers. A synthetic immune receptor repertoire was used to assess amplification bias, and residual bias was removed computationally. The source study handled its data this way. Raw reads were preprocessed to remove errors, and CDR3 was defined according to IMGT conventions as the region from the conserved cysteine to phenylalanine. Clonality was calculated as 1 minus Shannon entropy normalized by log2 of the number of productive unique TCRs. Scalp TCRbeta sequences were cross-referenced with sorted blood CD4 and CD8 repertoires so that the CD4 or CD8 identity of scalp clones could be inferred. TCRdb mirrors the immuneACCESS table, restricted to in-frame sequences. Some clones are absent from its copies; in checked studies, under half trace to an unresolved V gene, and the reason for the others is unknown. Clonal size and the V and J genes are those of that table, whereas D and trimming came from the DNA. The table for this sample lists roughly 140,000 clones; around 50% of them were counted only once. The ten top clones hold 15% to 20% of the sample.

The chain links TRBV9 with TRBJ1-1; the D gene is possibly TRBD1, with 6 bases matching. The sample consisted of CD8+ T cells sorted from blood, taken at week 0. This receptor was taken from a human donor with alopecia areata. The bases are TGTGCCAGCAGCGGCGGGGGCACTCGGTCTACTGAAGCTTTCTTT. Its protein reads: CASSGGGTRSTEAFF.